A selection of T cell receptor beta chains follows, all from one sample in a study of shared clonotypes between healthy human individuals. Sequencing used immunoSEQ multiplex PCR; TCRdb keeps in-frame clones, though not all of them. The sample has some 1.4 million clones; 96% are singletons. The sample was naive CD4+ T cells sorted from blood. The receptors were sampled from a man aged 25 to 40 in good health. The CDR3 runs from the conserved cysteine through the conserved F or W. A D gene is named only where the DNA matches it firmly. Some rows mark clone size as missing; the rest say once, few, many or name a class of expanded clone.

TRBJ1-5 NA NA TRBV6-5 TGTGCCTCAGCGATGAGGGGAAATCAGCCCCAGCATTTT CASAMRGNQPQHF
TRBJ2-2 TRBD2 NA TRBV5-1 TGCGCCAGCAGCTTGGGCTTAGCGGGAGAAGGCGTCGGGGAGCTGTTTTTT CASSLGLAGEGVGELFF
TRBJ1-1 NA NA TRBV27 TGTGCCAGCAGTTCCCTTTGGGGGCGGACTGAAGCTTTCTTT CASSSLWGRTEAFF
TRBJ1-1 NA NA TRBV5-4 TGTGCCAGCAGCCCGCGCCAGGGAGGTTTGAGGACTGAAGCTTTCTTT CASSPRQGGLRTEAFF
TRBJ2-1 TRBD1 NA TRBV6-1 TGTGCCAGCAGTGGGACAGGGGGGCCCTACAATGAGCAGTTCTTC CASSGTGGPYNEQFF
TRBJ2-3 NA NA TRBV5-1 TGCGCCAGCAGCTTGGCCGGGGCGGCTAGCGACACAGATACGCAGTATTTT CASSLAGAASDTDTQYF
TRBJ2-7 NA NA TRBV10-3 TGTGCCATCAGCGAGAGACAGGCCCCCTACGAGCAGTACTTC CAISERQAPYEQYF
TRBJ1-2 NA NA TRBV2 TGTGCCAGCAGTGTGATGGGAAACGATGGCTACACCTTC CASSVMGNDGYTF
TRBJ1-1 NA NA TRBV7-3 TGTGCCAGCAGCTTACTGTGGCAGGAAGACAAAACTAACACTGAAGCTTTCTTT CASSLLWQEDKTNTEAFF
TRBJ1-3 NA NA TRBV28 TGTGCCAGCAGTTTTGGCCAGGGTAGGGGAAACACCATATATTTT CASSFGQGRGNTIYF
TRBJ2-1 TRBD2 NA TRBV27 TGTGCCAGCAGTTCTCCCAAAACGACTAGCGGGAGGGTCAATGAGCAGTTCTTC CASSSPKTTSGRVNEQFF
TRBJ2-2 TRBD1 NA TRBV18 TGTGCCAGCTCACCACCGCAGGGGGCGTCGAACACCGGGGAGCTGTTTTTT CASSPPQGASNTGELFF
TRBJ1-2 TRBD1 NA TRBV6-5 TGTGCCAGCAGATCCCGGGACAGCAGGAGGGGCTACACCTTC CASRSRDSRRGYTF
TRBJ2-7 NA NA TRBV6-6 TGTGCCAGCAGTTACTCCGGAGGACCCGGGAACGAGCAGTACTTC CASSYSGGPGNEQYF
TRBJ2-3 TRBD1 once TRBV7-9 TGTGCCAGCAGCACCAGGACAGGGGGCACAGATACGCAGTATTTT CASSTRTGGTDTQYF
TRBJ2-1 NA NA TRBV29-1 TGCAGCGCACTAGGGGGGACCAGGTACAATGAGCAGTTCTTC CSALGGTRYNEQFF
TRBJ2-1 NA NA TRBV2 TGTGCCAGCAGAGGGGTAGGCTACAATGAGCAGTTCTTC CASRGVGYNEQFF
TRBJ2-5 NA NA TRBV7-9 TGTGCCAGCAGCTTAGGGGCAGATCTATTGACCCAGTACTTC CASSLGADLLTQYF
TRBJ1-5 TRBD1 NA TRBV7-9 TGTGCCAGCAGCTTAACCGCCGGGACAGGGTGGGACAATCAGCCCCAGCATTTT CASSLTAGTGWDNQPQHF
TRBJ1-1 TRBD1 NA TRBV6-6 TGTGCCAGCAGCCAAGGGACAGGGGTTGAGTCTGAAGCTTTCTTT CASSQGTGVESEAFF
TRBJ2-3 NA NA TRBV4-2 TGTGCCAGCAGCCAATTTAGCACAGATACGCAGTATTTT CASSQFSTDTQYF
TRBJ2-5 NA NA TRBV10-1 TGCGCCAGCAGCTCCAGGGTGGGAGAGACCCAGTACTTC CASSSRVGETQYF
TRBJ2-6 TRBD1 NA TRBV27 TGTGCCAGCAGTTTATACGACAGGGAAAGCTCTGGGGCCAACGTCCTGACTTTC CASSLYDRESSGANVLTF
TRBJ2-7 NA NA TRBV6-1 TGTGCCAGCAGCGATGCCGGGACGGGCACCTACGAGCAGTACTTC CASSDAGTGTYEQYF
TRBJ1-5 NA once TRBV7-9 TGTGCCAGCAGCATCCAGGGTGATCAGCCCCAGCATTTT CASSIQGDQPQHF
TRBJ1-1 NA NA TRBV9 TGTGCCAGCAGCGTAGTAGGTAGCCTGGGGGCTGAAGCTTTCTTT CASSVVGSLGAEAFF
TRBJ2-3 TRBD2 NA TRBV5-1 TGCGCCAGCAGCTTGCGAGCCAGGCCCCCGGGACTAGCGGGAGGCACAGATACGCAGTATTTT CASSLRARPPGLAGGTDTQYF
TRBJ1-1 TRBD1 NA TRBV18 TGTGCCAGCTCACCGGTCGGGACAGAGAACACTGAAGCTTTCTTT CASSPVGTENTEAFF
TRBJ2-4 NA NA TRBV5-6 TGTGCCAGCAGCCTGGGTGGCAGGGGCGGAAACATTCAGTACTTC CASSLGGRGGNIQYF
TRBJ2-1 NA NA TRBV5-6 TGTGCCAGCAGCTCCCGGACAGTAAGCGTCTACTCCTACAATGAGCAGTTCTTC CASSSRTVSVYSYNEQFF
TRBJ2-2 NA NA TRBV4-1 TGCGCCAGCAGCCAAGATCTGACCGTTACCGGGGAGCTGTTTTTT CASSQDLTVTGELFF
TRBJ2-1 NA NA TRBV7-9 TGTGCCAGCAGCTTAGAGGGTCCCTCCCTTTACAATGAGCAGTTCTTC CASSLEGPSLYNEQFF
TRBJ2-5 NA NA TRBV7-6 TGTGCCAGCAGCACTCGGCATCAGGGAGCAACCGGCACCCAGTACTTC CASSTRHQGATGTQYF
TRBJ2-1 TRBD1 NA TRBV7-9 TGTGCCAGCAGTCAGGGACAGGGGACTAGCAATGAGCAGTTCTTC CASSQGQGTSNEQFF
TRBJ1-6 NA NA TRBV7-9 TGTGCCAGCAGCTCTTCGATTGGGAATTCACCCCTCCACTTT CASSSSIGNSPLHF
TRBJ2-7 NA NA TRBV19 TGTGCCAGTAGTATTGGGAGTTTCCGGGCCTACTTCTACGAGCAGTACTTC CASSIGSFRAYFYEQYF
TRBJ2-5 TRBD1 NA TRBV4-3 TGCGCCAGCAGCCAAGAGTTGGACAGGGGAGAGACCCAGTACTTC CASSQELDRGETQYF
TRBJ1-4 NA NA TRBV28 TGTGCCAGCAGTTTAATCGGTGCGGTTGGAGAAAAACTGTTTTTT CASSLIGAVGEKLFF
TRBJ2-5 NA NA TRBV19 TGTGCCAGTAGTATAGCCCCGACAGGCCTCGGAGAGACCCAGTACTTC CASSIAPTGLGETQYF
TRBJ1-4 NA NA TRBV20-1 TGCAGTGCTTCGTTTTTTGAAAAACTGTTTTTT CSASFFEKLFF
TRBJ2-7 TRBD2 NA TRBV5-1 TGCGCCAGCAGCGGGGTAGCGGGAGCCTACGAGCAGTACTTC CASSGVAGAYEQYF
TRBJ2-5 NA once TRBV7-2 TGTGCCAGCAGCTTAGTCCGGGATCTTGAGACCCAGTACTTC CASSLVRDLETQYF
TRBJ2-3 NA once TRBV7-3 TGTGCCAGCAGCTCACCGGCGGCAGATACGCAGTATTTT CASSSPAADTQYF
TRBJ2-7 NA NA TRBV5-4 TGTGCCAGCAGCTTGGGTTCGGGCGGTTCCTACGAGCAGTACTTC CASSLGSGGSYEQYF
TRBJ1-5 NA NA TRBV7-8 TGTGCCAGCAGCTTAAGGGCGGTACAGCCCCCCAATCAGCCCCAGCATTTT CASSLRAVQPPNQPQHF
TRBJ2-5 NA NA TRBV10-2 TGCGCCAGCAGTAGCCGGACATGGCGGGAGACCCAGTACTTC CASSSRTWRETQYF